This TCR beta chain was recovered during a study of shared clonotypes between healthy human individuals. Study findings and constraints: The study generally estimated greater richness for naive than memory subsets.

CD45RO-negative cells were positively selected for CCR7, leaving out terminally differentiated effector memory CD45RA+ cells. This table comes from immunoSEQ multiplex PCR, and its TCRdb copy is limited to in-frame clones, with some not included. The data hold some 2.1 million clones, with approximately 94% observed a single time. On this clone itself: As yet, its antigen is unknown.

CDR3 length: 15 amino acids. Germline CDR1 PRHDT, CDR2 FYEKMQ (reference sequence). V lost 5 bases to trimming and J lost 1 base, with 15 bases between them. The receptor was derived from a young man in good health. The chain is built from TRBV13 and TRBJ2-7, with a tentative D call TRBD1 (6 bases). The sequenced sample was naive CD8+ T cells sorted from blood. This CDR3 is CASSGQQPSSYEQYF. Written as DNA, the CDR3 is TGTGCCAGCAGCGGACAGCAGCCCAGTTCCTACGAGCAGTACTTC.